This T cell receptor (beta chain) was identified in a study of human T cells and chemical hapten exposure. Attachment of unique molecular identifiers to individual cDNA molecules was performed in the library. As originally analysed: Samples held a median of around 96,000 TCRs, range 23,224–690,600. Each CDR3 protein is one row after TCRdb ran MiXCR on the RACE reads. TCRdb's processing, not the authors' own work, is the source of the V and J calls. Of approximately 89,000 distinct CDR3 sequences in the sample, more than 8.5% were seen once. The V gene end was trimmed by 1 base and the J gene end by 2 bases; junction bases not matched to a gene: 14. In germline, CDR1 is LGHNA, CDR2 YNFKEQ. The CDR3 totals 18 residues. The time point here: patch test 2, 6 weeks after DPC sensitization. Stated treatment: therapeutic diphenylcyclopropenone sensitization with weekly scalp DPC. This clonotype was seen many times.

The specimen was whole blood, collected in connection with sensitization to the hapten diphenylcyclopropenone (DPC). The chain carries TRBV4-2 and TRBJ2-7; 7 positions match TRBD2. The receptor's source is a woman in her twenties or thirties with alopecia areata. Some clones in this sample may be carry-over from other donors' samples. The DNA of the CDR3 is TGTGCCAGCAGCCAAGCGGCTAGCGGCCCGACCGCCACCTACGAGCAGTACTTC. Translating it yields CASSQAASGPTATYEQYF.